The 5 T cell receptor beta chains in this list originate from one sample, sequenced in a study of circulating CD8 cells and anti-PD-1 response in melanoma. From live CD3+CD8+TCRalphabeta+ cells, four PD-1 and/or TIGIT subsets were sorted. The QIAseq Immune Repertoire TCR panel built the libraries from about 16 ng of total RNA. In TCRdb, the reads were re-called with MiXCR into one record per CDR3 protein. The table lists 400 or so distinct CDR3 sequences, around 5.6% of them singletons, with about 40% in the top ten. This sample comprised CD8+ T cells from PBMCs, obtained at baseline or after one month of anti-PD-1 therapy (not recorded which). All receptors derive from a human donor with melanoma.

This clonotype is labeled as medium-sized (0.01 to 0.1%). The V and J genes are TRBV19 and TRBJ2-3, with a tentative D call TRBD1 (7 bases). V lost 3 bases and J 0 bases, leaving 19 bases between the germline ends. Looked up from germline, CDR1 is LNHDA and CDR2 is SQIVND (reference sequence). The CDR3 length is 18 residues. The CDR3 protein is CASSIFGGTDSSTDTQYF. The CDR3 DNA sequence: TGTGCCAGTAGTATTTTCGGCGGGACAGACTCTAGCACAGATACGCAGTATTTT.

Sample share makes this clonotype large (0.1 to 1%). CDR3 DNA: TGCAGCGTTGTTTGGGGAACGGATCCAGATACGCAGTATTTT. Protein sequence: CSVVWGTDPDTQYF. The chain is built from TRBV29-1 and TRBJ2-3, with unresolved D. The CDR3 covers 14 residues. V was trimmed by 4 bases and J by 4 bases, leaving 15 bases between them. Germline V gene lookup returns CDR1 SQVTM and CDR2 ANQGSEA.

By proportion, this clonotype is large. This chain connects TRBV29-1 to TRBJ1-1; D is unclear. CDR3 length equals 10 residues. Germline V gene sequence: CDR1 SQVTM, CDR2 ANQGSEA. V lost 6 bases, J lost 3 bases, and 5 bases lay in between. In DNA, the CDR3 is TGCAGCGTACAATACACTGAAGCTTTCTTT. It is translated as CSVQYTEAFF.

By share, this clonotype counts as medium-sized. This chain links TRBV27 with TRBJ1-1; TRBD1 is a possible D gene (6 bases). The germline V gene has CDR1 MNHEY and CDR2 SMNVEV (reference sequence). The CDR3 has 14 amino acids. V gave up 6 bases and J gave up 2 bases, with 13 bases separating them. The CDR3 DNA is TGTGCCAGCAGGTCTGGACAGACAAACACTGAAGCTTTCTTT. Protein: CASRSGQTNTEAFF.

This clonotype ranks as medium-sized. The chain recombines TRBV14 with TRBJ2-7; 9 positions match TRBD1. The germline CDR1 and CDR2 sequences are SGHDN and FVKESK. The J segment lost 4 bases and the V segment lost 1 base, leaving 8 bases of the junction unmatched. This CDR3 comprises 16 residues. As DNA, the CDR3 is TGTGCCAGCAGCCAAGTCGTCGGGGGGACAGGGTACGAGCAGTACTTC. It is translated as CASSQVVGGTGYEQYF. The variable domain in full, completed from reference TRBV14 and TRBJ2-7, reads EAGVTQFPSHSVIEKGQTVTLRCDPISGHDNLYWYRRVMGKEIKFLLHFVKESKQDESGMPNNRFLAERTGGTYSTLKVQPAELEDSGVYFCASSQVVGGTGYEQYFGPGTRLTVT.